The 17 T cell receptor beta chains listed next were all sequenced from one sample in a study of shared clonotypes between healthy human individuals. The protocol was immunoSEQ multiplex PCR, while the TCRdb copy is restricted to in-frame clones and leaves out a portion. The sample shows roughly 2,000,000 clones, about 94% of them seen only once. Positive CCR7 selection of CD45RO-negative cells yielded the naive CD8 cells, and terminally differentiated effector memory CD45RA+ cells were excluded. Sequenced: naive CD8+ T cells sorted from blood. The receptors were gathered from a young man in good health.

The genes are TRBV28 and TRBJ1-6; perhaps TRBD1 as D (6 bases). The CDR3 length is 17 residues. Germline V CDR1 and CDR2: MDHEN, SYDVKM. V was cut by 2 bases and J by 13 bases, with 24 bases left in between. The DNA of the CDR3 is TGTGCCAGCAGTTTAATGATCGGTGGGACAAGCTTTTCCCCCCTCCACTTT. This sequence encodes CASSLMIGGTSFSPLHF. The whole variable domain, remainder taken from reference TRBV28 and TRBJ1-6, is DVKVTQSSRYLVKRTGEKVFLECVQDMDHENMFWYRQDPGLGLRLIYFSYDVKMKEKGDIPEGYSVSREKKERFSLILESASTNQTSMYLCASSLMIGGTSFSPLHFGNGTRLTVT.

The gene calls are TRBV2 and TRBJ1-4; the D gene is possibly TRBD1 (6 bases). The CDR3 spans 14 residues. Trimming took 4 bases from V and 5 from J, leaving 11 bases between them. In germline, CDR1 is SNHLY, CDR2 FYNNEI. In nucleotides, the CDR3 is TGTGCCAGCAGTGCGCAGGGGTCGAATGAAAAACTGTTTTTT. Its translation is CASSAQGSNEKLFF. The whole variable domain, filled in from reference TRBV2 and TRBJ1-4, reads EPEVTQTPSHQVTQMGQEVILRCVPISNHLYFYWYRQILGQKVEFLVSFYNNEISEKSEIFDDQFSVERPDGSNFTLKIRSTKLEDSAMYFCASSAQGSNEKLFFGSGTQLSVL.

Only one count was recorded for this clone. The CDR3 here is CASSSLRGSENTEAFF. The CDR3 DNA reads as TGTGCCAGCAGCTCATTACGGGGAAGCGAGAACACTGAAGCTTTCTTT. The chain joins TRBV13 to TRBJ1-1; D not resolved. Germline V gene lookup returns CDR1 PRHDT and CDR2 FYEKMQ (reference sequence). The CDR3 is 16 amino acids. V gave up 4 bases and J gave up 1 base, with 16 bases separating them.

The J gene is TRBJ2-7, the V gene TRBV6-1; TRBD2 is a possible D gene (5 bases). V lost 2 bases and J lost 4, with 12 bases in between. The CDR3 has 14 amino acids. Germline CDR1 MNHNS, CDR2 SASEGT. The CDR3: CASSEYGVGYEQYF. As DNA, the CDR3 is TGTGCCAGCAGTGAATACGGGGTGGGGTACGAGCAGTACTTC.

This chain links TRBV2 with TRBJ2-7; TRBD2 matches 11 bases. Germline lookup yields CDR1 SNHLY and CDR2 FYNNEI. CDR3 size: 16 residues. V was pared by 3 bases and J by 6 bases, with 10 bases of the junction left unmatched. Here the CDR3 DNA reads TGTGCCAGCAGTGATGTAGGACTAGCGGGTGTTCTCGAGCAGTACTTC. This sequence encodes CASSDVGLAGVLEQYF.

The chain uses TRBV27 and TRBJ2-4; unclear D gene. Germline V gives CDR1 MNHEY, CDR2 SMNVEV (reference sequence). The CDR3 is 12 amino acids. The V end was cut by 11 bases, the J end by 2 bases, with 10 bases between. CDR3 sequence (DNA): TGTGCCGCCGGTGCTACCAAAAACATTCAGTACTTC. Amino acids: CAAGATKNIQYF.

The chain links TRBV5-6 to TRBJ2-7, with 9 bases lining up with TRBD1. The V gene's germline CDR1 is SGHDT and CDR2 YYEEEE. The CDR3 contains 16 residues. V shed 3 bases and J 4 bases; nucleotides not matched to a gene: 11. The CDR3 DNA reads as TGTGCCAGCAGCTCTATGGGACAGGGTGAGGGATACGAGCAGTACTTC. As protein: CASSSMGQGEGYEQYF.

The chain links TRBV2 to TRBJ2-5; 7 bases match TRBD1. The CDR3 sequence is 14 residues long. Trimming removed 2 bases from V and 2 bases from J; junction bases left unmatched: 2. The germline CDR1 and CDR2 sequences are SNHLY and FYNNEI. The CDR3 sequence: CASSETGDQETQYF. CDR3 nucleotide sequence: TGTGCCAGCAGTGAAACAGGGGATCAAGAGACCCAGTACTTC. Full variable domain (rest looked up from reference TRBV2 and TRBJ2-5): EPEVTQTPSHQVTQMGQEVILRCVPISNHLYFYWYRQILGQKVEFLVSFYNNEISEKSEIFDDQFSVERPDGSNFTLKIRSTKLEDSAMYFCASSETGDQETQYFGPGTRLLVL.

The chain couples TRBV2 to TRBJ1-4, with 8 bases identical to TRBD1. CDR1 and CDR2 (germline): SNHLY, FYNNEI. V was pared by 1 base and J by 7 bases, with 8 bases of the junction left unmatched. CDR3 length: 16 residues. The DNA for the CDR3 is TGTGCCAGCAGTGAAGGACAGGGGCCCTCGACTGAAAAACTGTTTTTT. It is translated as CASSEGQGPSTEKLFF.

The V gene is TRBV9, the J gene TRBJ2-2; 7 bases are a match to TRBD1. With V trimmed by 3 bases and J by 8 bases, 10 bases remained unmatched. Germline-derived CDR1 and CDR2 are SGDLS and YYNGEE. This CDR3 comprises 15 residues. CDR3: CASSEETGPAGELFF. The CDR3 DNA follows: TGTGCCAGCAGCGAGGAGACAGGGCCCGCAGGGGAGCTGTTTTTT.

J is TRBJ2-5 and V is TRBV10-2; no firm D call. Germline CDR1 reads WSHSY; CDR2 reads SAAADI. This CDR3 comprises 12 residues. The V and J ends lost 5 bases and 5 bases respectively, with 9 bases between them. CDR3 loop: CASSHLRETQYF. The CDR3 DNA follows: TGCGCCAGCAGTCATCTTCGGGAGACCCAGTACTTC.

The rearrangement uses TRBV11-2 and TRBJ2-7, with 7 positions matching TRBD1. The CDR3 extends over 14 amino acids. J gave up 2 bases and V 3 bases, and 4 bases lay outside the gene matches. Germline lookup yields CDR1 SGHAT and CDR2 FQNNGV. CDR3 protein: CASSLGQTTYEQYF. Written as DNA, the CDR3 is TGTGCCAGCAGCTTGGGACAGACGACCTACGAGCAGTACTTC.

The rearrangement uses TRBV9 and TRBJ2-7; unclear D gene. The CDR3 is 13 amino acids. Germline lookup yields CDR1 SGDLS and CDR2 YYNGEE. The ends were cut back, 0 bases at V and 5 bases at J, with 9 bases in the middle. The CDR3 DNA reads TGTGCCAGCAGCGTAGAAAGCTTCCACGAGCAGTACTTC. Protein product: CASSVESFHEQYF. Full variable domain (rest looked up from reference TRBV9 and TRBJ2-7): DSGVTQTPKHLITATGQRVTLRCSPRSGDLSVYWYQQSLDQGLQFLIQYYNGEERAKGNILERFSAQQFPDLHSELNLSSLELGDSALYFCASSVESFHEQYFGPGTRLTVT.

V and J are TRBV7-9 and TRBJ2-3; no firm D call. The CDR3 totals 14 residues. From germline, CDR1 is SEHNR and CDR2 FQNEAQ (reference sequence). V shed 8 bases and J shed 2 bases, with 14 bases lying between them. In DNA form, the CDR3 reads TGTGCCAGCTGCTCGGCACTTTTCACAGATACGCAGTATTTT. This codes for CASCSALFTDTQYF.

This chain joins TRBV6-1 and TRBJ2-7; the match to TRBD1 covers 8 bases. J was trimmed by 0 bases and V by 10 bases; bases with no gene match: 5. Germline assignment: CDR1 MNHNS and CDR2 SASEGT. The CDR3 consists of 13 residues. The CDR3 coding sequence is TGTGCCATCTTGGACAGGGACTCCTACGAGCAGTACTTC. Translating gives CAILDRDSYEQYF.

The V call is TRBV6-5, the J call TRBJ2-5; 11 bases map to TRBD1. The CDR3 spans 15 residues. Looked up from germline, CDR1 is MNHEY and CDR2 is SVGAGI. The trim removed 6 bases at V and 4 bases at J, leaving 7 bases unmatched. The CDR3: CASRGTGGLGETQYF. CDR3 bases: TGTGCCAGCAGGGGGACAGGGGGATTAGGAGAGACCCAGTACTTC.

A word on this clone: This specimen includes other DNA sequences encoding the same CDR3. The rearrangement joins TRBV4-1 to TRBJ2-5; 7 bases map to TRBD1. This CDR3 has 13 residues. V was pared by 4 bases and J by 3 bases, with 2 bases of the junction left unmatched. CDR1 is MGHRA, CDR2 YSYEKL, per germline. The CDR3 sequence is CASSPDREETQYF. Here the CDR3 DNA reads TGCGCCAGCAGCCCCGACAGGGAAGAGACCCAGTACTTC.